Sequencing of this TCR beta chain was carried out in a study of T cells in Graves' hyperthyroidism and ophthalmopathy. This clonotype was detected many times. From RNA transcripts, TCR beta CDR3 regions were amplified. RT-PCR in the first round (using the HTBI primer set) targeted the TCR CDR3. TCRdb called the multiplex PCR reads again in MiXCR, with one record for every CDR3 protein. The repertoire holds 300,000 to 350,000 distinct CDR3 sequences, with 15% to 20% as singletons. This CDR3 has 14 amino acids. The germline V and J ends were trimmed by 5 bases and 2 bases, with 10 bases remaining between them. Germline V gene lookup returns CDR1 LGHDT and CDR2 YNNKEL (reference sequence).

V and J are TRBV3-1 and TRBJ2-4, with no clear D. Material for sequencing was blood. This clonotype was obtained from a woman aged 50 to 65 with Graves' hyperthyroidism. Here the CDR3 reads CASSASASKNIQYF. In DNA form, the CDR3 reads TGTGCCAGCAGCGCGAGCGCGTCCAAAAACATTCAGTACTTC.